The count of the clone carrying this T cell receptor beta chain is one. The protocol was immunoSEQ multiplex PCR, while the TCRdb copy is restricted to in-frame clones and leaves out a portion. The sample includes fewer than 2.5 million clones, over 85% seen only once; the top ten take 0.36%. All donors were healthy HIV-negative adults lacking recent acute infections or vaccinations. The sample originates from a study of shared clonotypes between healthy human individuals. The CDR3 extends over 18 amino acids. In germline, CDR1 is MDHEN, CDR2 SYDVKM. V lost 6 bases and J 1 base, leaving 19 bases between the germline ends.

The sequenced sample was naive CD4+ T cells from PBMCs. Documented subset: CD45RA+ positively selected. The chain recombines TRBV28 with TRBJ2-6; possibly TRBD1 or TRBD2 for D (6 bases each). This TCR came from a man between 18 and 29 years old in good health. Some clones in this sample may be carry-over from other donors' samples. CDR3 in amino acids: CASRGGTLAYSGANVLTF. CDR3 DNA sequence: TGTGCCAGCAGAGGGGGGACATTAGCTTATTCTGGGGCCAACGTCCTGACTTTC.